This TCR beta chain is drawn from a study of lymphopenia after photon versus proton radiotherapy. Points from the study as a whole: Better survival with proton therapy was suggested as possible, not demonstrated. After lymphocyte nadir, photon-treated repertoires showed oligoclonal expansion, especially CD8+ Temra.

The protocol was immunoSEQ multiplex PCR, while the TCRdb copy is restricted to in-frame clones and leaves out a portion. The repertoire holds tens of thousands of clones, about nine tenths seen once, with roughly 10% in the top ten. This clone showed up just once. Its antigen is as yet unknown. With 3 bases removed from V and 6 bases from J, the gap between germline ends came to 14 bases. The CDR3 loop spans 14 amino acids. CDR1 and CDR2 (germline): SGHAT, FQNNGV. The input for sequencing was peripheral blood, taken from a patient treated with proton-based radiotherapy. The chain is built from TRBV11-2 and TRBJ1-2; D possibly corresponds to TRBD1 (5 bases). The TCR was taken from an elderly man with esophageal cancer. CDR3 region: CASSLSSREDGYTF. CDR3 nucleotide sequence: TGTGCCAGCAGCTTGTCCAGCAGGGAAGATGGCTACACCTTC.